This TCR beta chain was sequenced in a study of blood T cell repertoires in COVID-19. About the study: COVID-19 samples from acute and convalescent phases originated in the United States, Italy and Spain.

Produced via immunoSEQ multiplex PCR; TCRdb's table is partial and in-frame only. This repertoire shows 300,000 to 400,000 clones, about 89% found once; its top ten account for over 6%. The germline V gene encodes CDR1 PRHDT and CDR2 FYEKMQ (reference sequence). The CDR3 runs to 15 residues. V lost 2 bases to trimming and J lost 10 bases; unmatched junction nucleotides: 10. The chain couples TRBV13 to TRBJ1-2; 10 bases match TRBD1. This clonotype was obtained from a woman aged 45-65 years with COVID-19, enrolled during active disease. The sample comprised peripheral blood. CDR3 residues: CASSLWGQGPPIYTF. The CDR3, as DNA: TGTGCCAGCAGCTTATGGGGACAGGGGCCTCCAATCTACACCTTC. The variable domain in full, completed from reference TRBV13 and TRBJ1-2, reads AAGVIQSPRHLIKEKRETATLKCYPIPRHDTVYWYQQGPGQDPQFLISFYEKMQSDKGSIPDRFSAQQFSDYHSELNMSSLELGDSALYFCASSLWGQGPPIYTFGSGTRLTVV.